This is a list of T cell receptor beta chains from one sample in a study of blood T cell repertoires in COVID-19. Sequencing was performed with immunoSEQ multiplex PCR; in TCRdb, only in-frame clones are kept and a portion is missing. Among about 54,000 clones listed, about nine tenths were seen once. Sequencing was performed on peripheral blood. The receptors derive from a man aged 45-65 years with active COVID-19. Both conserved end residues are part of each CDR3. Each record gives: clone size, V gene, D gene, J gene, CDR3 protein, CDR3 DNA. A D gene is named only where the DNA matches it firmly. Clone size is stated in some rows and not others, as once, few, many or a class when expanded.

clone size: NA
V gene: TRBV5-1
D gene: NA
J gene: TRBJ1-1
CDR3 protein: CASSLDPRGTEAFF
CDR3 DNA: TGCGCCAGCAGCTTGGACCCCAGGGGCACTGAAGCTTTCTTT

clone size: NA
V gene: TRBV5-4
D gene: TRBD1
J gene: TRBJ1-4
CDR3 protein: CASSERQGSNEKLFF
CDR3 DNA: TGTGCCAGCAGCGAACGACAGGGGTCTAATGAAAAACTGTTTTTT

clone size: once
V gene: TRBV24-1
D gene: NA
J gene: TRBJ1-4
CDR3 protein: CATSGGLSNEKLFF
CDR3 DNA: TGTGCCACCAGTGGGGGACTGTCTAATGAAAAACTGTTTTTT

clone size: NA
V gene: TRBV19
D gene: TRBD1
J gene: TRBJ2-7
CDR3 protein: CASKGTGATYEQYF
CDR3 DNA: TGTGCCAGTAAGGGGACAGGGGCAACTTACGAGCAGTACTTC

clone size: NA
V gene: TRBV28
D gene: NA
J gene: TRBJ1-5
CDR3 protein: CASSQGGGGNQPQHF
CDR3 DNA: TGTGCCAGCAGTCAAGGGGGGGGAGGCAATCAGCCCCAGCATTTT

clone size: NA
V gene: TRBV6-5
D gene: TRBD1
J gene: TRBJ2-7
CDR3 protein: CASRPDRSAYEQYF
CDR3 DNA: TGTGCCAGCAGGCCGGACAGGTCTGCCTACGAGCAGTACTTC

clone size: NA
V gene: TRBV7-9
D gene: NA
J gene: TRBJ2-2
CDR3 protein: CASSLRETGELFF
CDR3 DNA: TGTGCCAGCAGCTTAAGGGAGACCGGGGAGCTGTTTTTT

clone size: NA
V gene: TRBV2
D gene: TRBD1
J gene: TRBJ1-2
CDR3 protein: CASGRTGELYGYTF
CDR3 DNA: TGTGCCAGCGGTAGGACAGGGGAACTCTATGGCTACACCTTC

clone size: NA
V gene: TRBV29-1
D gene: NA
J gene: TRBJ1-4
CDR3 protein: CSVAWSRGEKLFF
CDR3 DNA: TGCAGCGTAGCTTGGAGCAGGGGTGAAAAACTGTTTTTT

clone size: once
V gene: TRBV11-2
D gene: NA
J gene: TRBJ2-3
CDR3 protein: CASSLAGSSTDTQYF
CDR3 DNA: TGTGCCAGCAGCTTAGCGGGTAGCAGCACAGATACGCAGTATTTT

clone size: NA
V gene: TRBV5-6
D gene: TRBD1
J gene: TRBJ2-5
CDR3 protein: CASSLPGQGRETQYF
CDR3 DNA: TGTGCCAGCAGCTTGCCCGGACAGGGGAGGGAGACCCAGTACTTC

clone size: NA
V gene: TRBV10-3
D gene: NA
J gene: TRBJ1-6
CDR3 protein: CAIQADSYNSPLHF
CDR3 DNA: TGTGCCATACAGGCGGACTCCTATAATTCACCCCTCCACTTT

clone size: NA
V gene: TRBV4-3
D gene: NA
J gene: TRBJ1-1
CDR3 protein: CASSQDPGLDSPMNTEAFF
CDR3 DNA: TGCGCCAGCAGCCAAGATCCCGGCCTGGACAGCCCCATGAACACTGAAGCTTTCTTT

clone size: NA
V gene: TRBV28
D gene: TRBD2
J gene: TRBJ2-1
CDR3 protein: CASTSSGGGYNEQFF
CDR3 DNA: TGTGCCAGCACCTCTAGCGGGGGGGGCTACAATGAGCAGTTCTTC

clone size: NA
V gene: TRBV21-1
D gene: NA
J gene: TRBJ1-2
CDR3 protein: CASKMGTGLNYGYTF
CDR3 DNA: TGTGCCAGCAAAATGGGGACAGGGCTAAACTATGGCTACACCTTC

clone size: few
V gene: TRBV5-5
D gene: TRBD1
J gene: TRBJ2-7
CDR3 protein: CASSVGQGRYEQYF
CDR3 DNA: TGTGCCAGCAGCGTGGGACAGGGGAGATACGAGCAGTACTTC

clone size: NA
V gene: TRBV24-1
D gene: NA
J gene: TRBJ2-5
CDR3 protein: CATSRGETQYF
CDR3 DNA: TGTGCCACTAGCCGTGGGGAGACCCAGTACTTC

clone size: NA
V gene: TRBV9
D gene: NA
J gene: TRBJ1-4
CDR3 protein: CASSVGQPNEKLFF
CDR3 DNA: TGTGCCAGCAGCGTAGGACAGCCTAATGAAAAACTGTTTTTT

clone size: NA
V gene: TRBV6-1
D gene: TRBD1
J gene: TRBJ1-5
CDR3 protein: CASSEFLDRGASADQPQHF
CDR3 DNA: TGTGCCAGCAGTGAATTCCTCGACAGGGGAGCGTCGGCGGATCAGCCCCAGCATTTT

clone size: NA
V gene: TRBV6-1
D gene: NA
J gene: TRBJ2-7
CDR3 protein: CASRQGISSYEQYF
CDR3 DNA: TGTGCCAGCAGACAGGGAATTAGCTCCTACGAGCAGTACTTC

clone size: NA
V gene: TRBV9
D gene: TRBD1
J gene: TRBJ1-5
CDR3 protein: CASSLDRGNQPQHF
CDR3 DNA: TGTGCCAGCAGTTTAGACAGGGGGAATCAGCCCCAGCATTTT

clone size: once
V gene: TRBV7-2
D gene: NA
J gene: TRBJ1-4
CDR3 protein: CASSFGGAGGEKLFF
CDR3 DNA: TGTGCCAGCAGCTTTGGGGGGGCGGGTGGTGAAAAACTGTTTTTT

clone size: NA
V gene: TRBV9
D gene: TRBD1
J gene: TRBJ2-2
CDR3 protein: CASSPQGVVGTGELFF
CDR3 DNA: TGTGCCAGCAGCCCCCAGGGGGTAGTAGGCACCGGGGAGCTGTTTTTT

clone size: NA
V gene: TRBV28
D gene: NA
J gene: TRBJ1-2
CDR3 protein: CASKLGTPPNYGYTF
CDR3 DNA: TGTGCCAGCAAGCTCGGGACTCCTCCTAACTATGGCTACACCTTC

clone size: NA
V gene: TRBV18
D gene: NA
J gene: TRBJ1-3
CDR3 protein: CASSPGKGGHTIYF
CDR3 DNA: TGTGCCAGCTCCCCCGGGAAAGGCGGCCACACCATATATTTT

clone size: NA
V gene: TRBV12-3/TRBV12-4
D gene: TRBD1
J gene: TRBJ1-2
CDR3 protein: CASSVDRVHGYTF
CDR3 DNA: TGTGCCAGCAGTGTCGACAGGGTTCATGGCTACACCTTC

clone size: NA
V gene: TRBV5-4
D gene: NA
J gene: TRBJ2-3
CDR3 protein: CASSLWATDTQYF
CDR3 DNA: TGTGCCAGCAGCTTGTGGGCGACAGATACGCAGTATTTT

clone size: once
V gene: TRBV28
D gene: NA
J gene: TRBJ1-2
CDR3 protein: CASSLSSYGYTF
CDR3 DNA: TGTGCCAGCAGTTTATCATCCTATGGCTACACCTTC

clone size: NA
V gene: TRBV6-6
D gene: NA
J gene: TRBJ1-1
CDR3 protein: CASSYSTRDTEAFF
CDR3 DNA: TGTGCCAGCAGTTACAGTACTCGGGACACTGAAGCTTTCTTT

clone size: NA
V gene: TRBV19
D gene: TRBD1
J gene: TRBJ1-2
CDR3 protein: CASSRTGTGGAGYTF
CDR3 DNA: TGTGCCAGTAGTAGGACCGGGACAGGGGGCGCCGGCTACACCTTC

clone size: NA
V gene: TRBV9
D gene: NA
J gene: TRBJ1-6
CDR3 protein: CASSDGIWESPLHF
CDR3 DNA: TGTGCCAGCAGCGATGGGATTTGGGAGTCACCCCTCCACTTT

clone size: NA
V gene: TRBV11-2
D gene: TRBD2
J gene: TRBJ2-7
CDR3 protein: CASSSTSGGAGEQYF
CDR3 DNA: TGTGCCAGCAGCTCGACTAGCGGGGGGGCAGGAGAGCAGTACTTC

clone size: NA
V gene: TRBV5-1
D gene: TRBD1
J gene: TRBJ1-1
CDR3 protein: CASTGGLSPSEAFF
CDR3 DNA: TGCGCCAGTACAGGGGGCCTTTCTCCTTCTGAAGCTTTCTTT

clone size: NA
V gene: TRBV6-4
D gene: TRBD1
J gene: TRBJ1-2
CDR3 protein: CASSREGQGSFRGYTF
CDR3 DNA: TGTGCCAGCAGTCGGGAGGGACAGGGATCTTTCCGGGGCTACACCTTC

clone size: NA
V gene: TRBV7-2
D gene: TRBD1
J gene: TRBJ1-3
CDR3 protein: CASSPTDRAGNTIYF
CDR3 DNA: TGTGCCAGCAGCCCCACCGACAGGGCTGGAAACACCATATATTTT

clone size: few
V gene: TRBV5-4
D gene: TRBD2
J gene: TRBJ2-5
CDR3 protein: CLAEKETQYF
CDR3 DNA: TGTCTAGCGGAAAAAGAGACCCAGTACTTC

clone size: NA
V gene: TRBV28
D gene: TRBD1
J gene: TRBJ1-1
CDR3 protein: CASSSMDRAGTEAFF
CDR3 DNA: TGTGCCAGCAGTTCAATGGACAGGGCTGGCACTGAAGCTTTCTTT

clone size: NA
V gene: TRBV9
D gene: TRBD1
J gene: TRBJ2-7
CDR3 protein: CASSPRSGTEGYEQYF
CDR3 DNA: TGTGCCAGCAGCCCACGGTCCGGGACAGAGGGCTACGAGCAGTACTTC

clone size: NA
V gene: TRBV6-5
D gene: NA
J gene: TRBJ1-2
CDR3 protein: CASSYSGGTGGYTF
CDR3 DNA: TGTGCCAGCAGTTACTCTGGGGGCACTGGGGGCTACACCTTC

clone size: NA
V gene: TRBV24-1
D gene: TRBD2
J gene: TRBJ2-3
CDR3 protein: CATSELAGDADTQYF
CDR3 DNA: TGTGCCACCAGTGAACTAGCGGGAGATGCAGATACGCAGTATTTT